These 25 T cell receptor beta chains came from one sample sequenced in a study of T cell responses to AZD1222 COVID-19 vaccine. Using immunoSEQ multiplex PCR, the repertoire was profiled, and TCRdb retains in-frame clones only, with some absent. This table has some 130,000 clones, around 85% appearing once. The sample in question was peripheral blood, obtained 28 days after the second dose of the MenACWY control vaccine. These receptors were taken from an adult who received the MenACWY meningococcal vaccine as a control.

The genes are TRBV11-2 and TRBJ1-1; perhaps TRBD1 as D (6 bases). The CDR3 contains 14 residues. Between the trimmed V and J ends, which lost 4 bases and 0 bases, there was a span of 9 bases. Germline CDR1 is SGHAT and CDR2 is FQNNGV. The CDR3 loop is CASSSGQLNTEAFF. In nucleotides, the CDR3 is TGTGCCAGCAGCTCCGGACAGTTGAACACTGAAGCTTTCTTT.

This clone was recorded once. The V and J genes are TRBV7-9 and TRBJ2-3, with 8 nucleotides matching TRBD1. CDR1 SEHNR and CDR2 FQNEAQ come from the germline V gene (reference sequence). V was pared by 7 bases and J by 2 bases, with 17 bases of the junction left unmatched. The CDR3 extends over 18 amino acids. This CDR3 reads CASTPEGQAPPFTDTQYF. Here the CDR3 DNA reads TGTGCCAGCACCCCAGAGGGACAGGCCCCACCTTTCACAGATACGCAGTATTTT.

DNA of the CDR3: TGTGCCAGCAGCCAAGGGGTCGGTGGACTAGCGTCCTACAATGAGCAGTTCTTC. Its translation: CASSQGVGGLASYNEQFF. This chain joins TRBV14 and TRBJ2-1; 9 bases match TRBD2. The CDR3 sequence is 18 residues long. J gave up 1 base and V 1 base, and 8 bases lay outside the gene matches. The germline V gene has CDR1 SGHDN and CDR2 FVKESK.

This chain uses TRBV6-5 with TRBJ2-1, with D unclear. Trimming stripped 10 bases from V and 2 bases from J, with 15 bases between. This CDR3 has 14 residues. CDR1 and CDR2 from the germline V gene are MNHEY and SVGAGI. CDR3 amino acids: CAIVSAKAYNEQFF. CDR3 in DNA: TGTGCCATCGTAAGCGCCAAAGCCTACAATGAGCAGTTCTTC.

The chain employs TRBV6-5 and TRBJ1-2; 7 bases match TRBD1. The V and J ends lost 6 bases and 0 bases, in that order; junction bases with no gene match: 4. Germline V lookup: CDR1 MNHEY, CDR2 SVGAGI. There are 14 residues in the CDR3. The CDR3 sequence: CASRRDRTNYGYTF. Written as DNA, the CDR3 is TGTGCCAGCAGAAGGGACAGAACTAACTATGGCTACACCTTC.

V usage is TRBV2 and J usage is TRBJ1-3; D is perhaps TRBD1 (6 bases). The CDR3 totals 14 residues. Trimming took off 9 bases at V and 4 bases at J, with 16 bases between the two ends. CDR1 SNHLY and CDR2 FYNNEI come from the germline V gene. As DNA, the CDR3 is TGTGCCAGTACTAAGGACAGAATCGGAAACACCATATATTTT. Translation gives CASTKDRIGNTIYF. Full variable domain (rest looked up from reference TRBV2 and TRBJ1-3): EPEVTQTPSHQVTQMGQEVILRCVPISNHLYFYWYRQILGQKVEFLVSFYNNEISEKSEIFDDQFSVERPDGSNFTLKIRSTKLEDSAMYFCASTKDRIGNTIYFGEGSWLTVV.

V gene TRBV24-1 combines with J gene TRBJ2-7; 7 bases fit TRBD1. Germline loops: CDR1 KGHDR, CDR2 SFDVKD. Trimming removed 2 bases from V and 12 bases from J; junction bases left unmatched: 12. The CDR3 covers 14 residues. CDR3 nucleotide sequence: TGTGCCACCAGTGATTGGGAGTGGGCGCAGGGGGTGTACTTC. Translating it yields CATSDWEWAQGVYF.

In the case of this clone: This sample also contains other DNA sequences that code for the same CDR3. The chain has TRBV12-3 or TRBV12-4 and TRBJ2-2; D is unresolved. Trimming took off 6 bases at V and 3 bases at J, with 2 bases between the two ends. The CDR3 loop spans 11 amino acids. DNA for the CDR3: TGTGCCAGCAGCTACACCGGGGAGCTGTTTTTT. Its protein product is CASSYTGELFF.

J is TRBJ2-7 and V is TRBV15; D remains ambiguous. This CDR3 spans 12 amino acids. V lost 3 bases and J lost 5, with 8 bases in between. Per germline, CDR1 LNHNV and CDR2 YYDKDF (reference sequence). The CDR3 region is CATSSAWDEQYV. CDR3 coding DNA: TGTGCCACCAGCAGCGCCTGGGACGAGCAGTACGTC.

The rearrangement links TRBV24-1 to TRBJ2-1; D could derive from TRBD1 or TRBD2 (6 bases each). Germline V lookup: CDR1 KGHDR, CDR2 SFDVKD. This CDR3 spans 15 amino acids. Trimming left V 3 bases short and J 7 bases short, with 15 bases between. The CDR3 coding sequence is TGTGCCACCAGTGATGGTGGGGGGCCGACTAATGAGCAGTTCTTC. The encoded protein is CATSDGGGPTNEQFF.

CDR3 in amino acids: CASRREAWGTDTQYF. CDR3 nucleotides: TGTGCCAGCAGGCGAGAGGCTTGGGGCACAGATACGCAGTATTTT. The V call is TRBV13, the J call TRBJ2-3; no clear D gene. From germline, CDR1 is PRHDT and CDR2 FYEKMQ (reference sequence). The V end lost 6 bases, the J end lost 1 base, and 14 bases lay between the germline ends. CDR3 length equals 15 residues. The complete variable domain, with remaining parts taken from reference TRBV13 and TRBJ2-3, reads AAGVIQSPRHLIKEKRETATLKCYPIPRHDTVYWYQQGPGQDPQFLISFYEKMQSDKGSIPDRFSAQQFSDYHSELNMSSLELGDSALYFCASRREAWGTDTQYFGPGTRLTVL.

V and J are TRBV7-8 and TRBJ2-3; 10 bases match TRBD1. The trim removed 5 bases at V and 4 bases at J, leaving 6 bases unmatched. CDR1 and CDR2 (germline): SGHVS, FQNEAQ. The CDR3 totals 15 residues. The CDR3 here is CASSLDRGVADTQYF. CDR3 bases: TGTGCCAGCAGCCTGGACAGGGGGGTCGCAGATACGCAGTATTTT.

The chain carries TRBV6-5 and TRBJ1-4; D is ambiguous. CDR1 MNHEY and CDR2 SVGAGI come from the germline V gene. This CDR3 is built from 14 residues. V dropped 6 bases and J dropped 4 bases, with 12 bases sitting between them. CDR3 protein: CASSPGLDNEKLFF. DNA of the CDR3: TGTGCCAGCAGCCCCGGCTTGGATAATGAAAAACTGTTTTTT.

J is TRBJ2-1 and V is TRBV12-5; weak D call: TRBD2 (7 bases). V lost 6 bases and J 7 bases, leaving 19 bases between the germline ends. Germline V gives CDR1 LGHNT, CDR2 FRNRAP. The CDR3 extends over 15 amino acids. CDR3 amino acids: CASGPEGGRLNEQFF. The DNA of the CDR3 is TGTGCTAGTGGGCCGGAGGGGGGGCGGTTGAATGAGCAGTTCTTC.

The V call is TRBV7-9, the J call TRBJ2-1, with D possibly matching TRBD2 (6 bases). Trimming left V 5 bases short and J 6 bases short, with 14 bases between. Germline CDR1 SEHNR, CDR2 FQNEAQ (reference sequence). There are 14 residues in the CDR3. CDR3 in amino acids: CASSRRDGGNEQFF. In nucleotides, the CDR3 is TGTGCCAGCAGCCGCAGGGACGGGGGCAATGAGCAGTTCTTC.

The rearrangement joins TRBV28 to TRBJ2-2, with D perhaps matching TRBD1 (6 bases). The CDR3 runs to 16 residues. Germline-derived CDR1 and CDR2 are MDHEN and SYDVKM. Trimming shortened V by 8 bases and J by 0 bases, and 16 bases separated the two germline ends. The CDR3 sequence: CASYDPDSANTGELFF. The CDR3 DNA sequence: TGTGCCAGCTATGACCCGGACAGCGCGAACACCGGGGAGCTGTTTTTT.

This sequence joins TRBV9 and TRBJ1-4; 7 bases match TRBD1. The CDR3 is made up of 14 amino acids. In germline, CDR1 is SGDLS, CDR2 YYNGEE. J gave up 3 bases and V 3 bases, and 2 bases lay outside the gene matches. The chain's CDR3 is CASSAGTANEKLFF. The CDR3 region has the DNA TGTGCCAGCAGCGCCGGGACAGCTAATGAAAAACTGTTTTTT.

CDR3 region: CASLKGTSTEAFF. CDR3 DNA sequence: TGTGCCAGCTTGAAGGGGACGAGCACTGAAGCTTTCTTT. This sequence joins TRBV6-5 and TRBJ1-1, with D possibly matching TRBD1 (5 bases). CDR3 size: 13 residues. The germline gives CDR1 MNHEY, CDR2 SVGAGI. V lost 8 bases and J 4 bases, leaving 14 bases between the germline ends.

The genes are TRBV11-3 and TRBJ1-6, with TRBD1 matching over 9 bases. V dropped 0 bases and J dropped 9; count of bases not matched to a gene: 9. CDR1 is SGHNT, CDR2 YENEEA, per germline. This CDR3 has 17 residues. DNA for the CDR3: TGTGCCAGCAGCTTAGACCTTCCGACAGGGGGGGCTTCACCCCTCCACTTT. It codes for CASSLDLPTGGASPLHF.

V usage is TRBV3-1 (or the pseudogene TRBV3-2) and J usage is TRBJ1-3; D remains ambiguous. The CDR3 contains 12 residues. V gave up 1 base and J gave up 4 bases, with 2 bases separating them. Germline V gene data show CDR1 as LGHDT and CDR2 as YNNKEL (reference sequence). CDR3 in amino acids: CASSQGGNTIYF. DNA of the CDR3: TGTGCCAGCAGCCAAGGGGGAAACACCATATATTTT.

This chain joins TRBV9 and TRBJ2-5, with 8 bases fitting TRBD2. CDR1 is SGDLS, CDR2 YYNGEE, per germline. V lost 0 bases to trimming and J lost 5 bases; unmatched junction nucleotides: 6. This CDR3 contains 15 residues. The CDR3 sequence is CASSVGGTRMETQYF. CDR3 DNA sequence: TGTGCCAGCAGCGTAGGGGGGACTAGGATGGAGACCCAGTACTTC.

V usage is TRBV5-4 and J usage is TRBJ2-6; 7 bases agree with TRBD1. The CDR3 runs to 17 residues. Germline V lookup: CDR1 SGHNT, CDR2 YYREEE (reference sequence). Trimming at V came to 1 base and at J to 4 bases, leaving 8 bases not matched to a gene. CDR3 in amino acids: CASSLRQGFAGANVLTF. CDR3 bases: TGTGCCAGCAGCTTGCGACAGGGATTCGCCGGGGCCAACGTCCTGACTTTC.

The chain has TRBV19 and TRBJ1-5; no reliable D call. The V end was cut by 6 bases, the J end by 1 base, with 22 bases between. CDR1 is LNHDA, CDR2 SQIVND, per germline (reference sequence). The CDR3 is 18 amino acids. The CDR3 spells CASRPFRTSGGSNQPQHF. The CDR3 DNA follows: TGTGCCAGTAGGCCTTTCAGGACGTCGGGTGGGAGCAATCAGCCCCAGCATTTT. Combining the CDR3 with reference TRBV19 and TRBJ1-5 gives the whole variable domain DGGITQSPKYLFRKEGQNVTLSCEQNLNHDAMYWYRQDPGQGLRLIYYSQIVNDFQKGDIAEGYSVSREKKESFPLTVTSAQKNPTAFYLCASRPFRTSGGSNQPQHFGDGTRLSIL.

The rearrangement joins TRBV19 to TRBJ2-2, with 8 bases lining up with TRBD2. The germline V gene has CDR1 LNHDA and CDR2 SQIVND (reference sequence). V lost 11 bases, J lost 4 bases, and 18 bases stayed unmatched. This CDR3 has 17 residues. CDR3 region: CAASRAAGGIGTGELFF. The CDR3 DNA sequence: TGTGCCGCTTCCAGGGCGGCGGGGGGAATAGGCACCGGGGAGCTGTTTTTT.

This sequence joins TRBV27 and TRBJ2-7, with a possible D match to TRBD1 (5 bases). CDR1 and CDR2 from the germline V gene are MNHEY and SMNVEV (reference sequence). The CDR3 has 14 residues. Trimming took 0 bases from V and 5 from J, leaving 11 bases between them. CDR3 bases: TGTGCCAGCAGTTTATCCCCGGCAGGGCACGAGCAGTACTTC. Amino acid sequence: CASSLSPAGHEQYF.